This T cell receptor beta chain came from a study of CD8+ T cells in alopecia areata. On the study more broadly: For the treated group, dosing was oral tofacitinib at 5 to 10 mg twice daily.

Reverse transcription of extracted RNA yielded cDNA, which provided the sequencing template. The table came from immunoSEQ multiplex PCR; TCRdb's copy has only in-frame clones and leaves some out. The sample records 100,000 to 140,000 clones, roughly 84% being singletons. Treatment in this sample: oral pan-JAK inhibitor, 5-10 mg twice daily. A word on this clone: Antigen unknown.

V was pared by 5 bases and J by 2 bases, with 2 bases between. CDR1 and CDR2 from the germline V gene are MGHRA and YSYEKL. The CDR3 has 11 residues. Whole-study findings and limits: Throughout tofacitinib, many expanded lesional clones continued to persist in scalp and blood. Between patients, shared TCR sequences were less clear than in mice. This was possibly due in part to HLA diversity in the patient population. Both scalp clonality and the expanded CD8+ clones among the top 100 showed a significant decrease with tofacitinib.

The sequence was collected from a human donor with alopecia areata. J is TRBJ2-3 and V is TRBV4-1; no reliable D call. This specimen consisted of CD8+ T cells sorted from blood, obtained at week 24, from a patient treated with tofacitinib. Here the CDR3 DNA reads TGCGCCAGCAGCAACACAGATACGCAGTATTTT. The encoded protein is CASSNTDTQYF.